What follows is one TCR beta chain and its context. The repertoire was sequenced with immunoSEQ multiplex PCR; TCRdb's copy has only in-frame clones and lacks some. The sample has tens of thousands of clones; about 86% are singletons. The sample belongs to a study of blood T cell repertoires in COVID-19. Germline loops: CDR1 LGHNA, CDR2 YSLEER. Between the trimmed V and J ends, which lost 0 bases and 4 bases, there was a span of 17 bases. This CDR3 is 17 amino acids long. The origin of this receptor is an elderly woman with active or convalescent COVID-19. Sequences were obtained from peripheral blood. This chain connects TRBV4-3 to TRBJ2-3; maybe TRBD1 (6 bases). CDR3 sequence (DNA): TGCGCCAGCAGCCAAGATTGGGCAGGGGCCTCCTCAGATACGCAGTATTTT. As protein: CASSQDWAGASSDTQYF.